The sequence of this TCR beta chain was determined in a study of control samples from healthy donors and cancer patients (TCRdb year 2020). As for this clone: Its binding antigen is unknown. Base qualities were left out, and no much larger clone turns up one base away.

Measured from the cysteine to the phenylalanine, the CDR3 is 14 residues long. This entry keeps only the CDR3 DNA: 42 bases, framed from base 1. The germline V gene sets CDR1 to MGHRA and CDR2 to YSYEKL. V trim: 4 bases; J trim: 6 bases; unmatched bases: 4. Library prep was done by the immunoSEQ multiplex PCR assay. TCRdb carries this immuneACCESS record with in-frame sequences only. Its versions omit some clonotypes, under half of them owing to an unresolved V gene in the studies checked, with the rest unexplained. A total of some 79,000 clones appear in this sample, more than 75% of them only once. 4% of the sample rests with the top ten.

Sequenced input: blood. The TCR sequence derives from a woman in her 50s in good health. The chain links TRBV4-1 with TRBJ2-2, and TRBD1 matches 8 of the central bases. The CDR3 corresponds to CASSPQDRAGELFF. The sequenced DNA is TGCGCCAGCAGCCCCCAGGACAGGGCCGGGGAGCTGTTTTTT.